The T cell receptor beta chain described here comes from a study of identical twins. Study results and limitations: In monozygotic twins, models underestimated the sharing of out-of-frame TCR alpha.

The cDNA had a unique molecular identifier and a template-switch universal primer site. TCRdb itself ran the 5' RACE reads through MiXCR, one entry per CDR3 protein. This sample has about 390,000 distinct CDR3 sequences, with roughly 9% found just once. In regard to this clonotype: Its target is unknown.

Germline values: CDR1 SGHRS, CDR2 YFSETQ. CDR3 length: 16 residues. V dropped 3 bases and J dropped 6; count of bases not matched to a gene: 10. V is TRBV5-1 and J is TRBJ2-1, with TRBD2 identical over 9 bases. This TCR came from a woman in her forties or fifties in good health. Sequencing input: naive T cells sorted from blood. CDR3 bases: TGCGCCAGCAGCTGGACGGGGGCGGGAGGGGCCAATGAGCAGTTCTTC. As protein: CASSWTGAGGANEQFF.